Given below is one T cell receptor beta chain in context. The V gene's germline CDR1 is SGDLS and CDR2 YYNGEE. The CDR3 covers 13 residues. The V gene end was trimmed by 3 bases and the J gene end by 6 bases; junction bases not matched to a gene: 5. This entry comes from a study of blood T cell repertoires in COVID-19. TCRdb keeps only in-frame clones here, not all; method: immunoSEQ multiplex PCR. The table lists approximately 99,000 clones, 86% of them singletons. The TCR sequence derives from an older woman in a cohort sampled during active or convalescent COVID-19. The V gene is TRBV9, the J gene TRBJ1-2; 7 bases fit TRBD1. What was sequenced was peripheral blood. The CDR3 sequence is CASSARQGDGYTF. For the CDR3, the DNA is TGTGCCAGCAGCGCCAGACAGGGAGATGGCTACACCTTC. The full variable domain, its missing parts supplied by reference TRBV9 and TRBJ1-2, is DSGVTQTPKHLITATGQRVTLRCSPRSGDLSVYWYQQSLDQGLQFLIQYYNGEERAKGNILERFSAQQFPDLHSELNLSSLELGDSALYFCASSARQGDGYTFGSGTRLTVV.